One and the same sample provided the 31 T cell receptor beta chains below, sequenced in a study of identical twins. TCRdb ran MiXCR on the 5' RACE reads and lists one entry per CDR3 protein. The sample carries 450,000 to 650,000 distinct CDR3 sequences, 9.6% recorded once. These sequences were also reported in another study, on yellow fever vaccine responses in identical twins.

Sequencing input: PBMCs. These receptor sequences come from a woman aged 18-29 years in good health.

V gene TRBV29-1 combines with J gene TRBJ2-2; possible D gene TRBD2, 6 bases. Germline loops: CDR1 SQVTM, CDR2 ANQGSEA. V was cut by 4 bases and J by 0 bases, with 6 bases left in between. This CDR3 comprises 13 residues. CDR3 sequence: CSVGGANTGELFF. CDR3 in DNA: TGCAGCGTTGGCGGGGCGAACACCGGGGAGCTGTTTTTT.

The genes are TRBV5-1 and TRBJ2-2; D is unresolved. The ends were cut back, 7 bases at V and 4 bases at J, with 11 bases in the middle. The V gene's germline CDR1 is SGHRS and CDR2 YFSETQ. The CDR3 is 13 residues long. In DNA form, the CDR3 reads TGCGCCAGCCGAATAGAAGGCACCGGGGAGCTGTTTTTT. As protein: CASRIEGTGELFF.

The V and J genes are TRBV4-3 and TRBJ2-1; 10 nucleotides align to TRBD2. The J segment lost 2 bases and the V segment lost 7 bases, leaving 5 bases of the junction unmatched. The length of the CDR3 is 15 residues. Germline assignment: CDR1 LGHNA and CDR2 YSLEER. CDR3 residues: CASKSGRDTYNEQFF. In DNA form, the CDR3 reads TGCGCCAGCAAAAGCGGGAGGGATACCTACAATGAGCAGTTCTTC.

This clonotype came up a few times. The chain has TRBV27 and TRBJ2-7; 11 nucleotides line up with TRBD2. The ends lost 3 bases at V and 5 bases at J; junction bases unmatched: 12. There are 17 residues in the CDR3. Germline-derived CDR1 and CDR2 are MNHEY and SMNVEV (reference sequence). CDR3 sequence: CASSFALAGGRGHEQYF. The CDR3 coding sequence is TGTGCCAGCAGTTTCGCGCTAGCGGGAGGCCGCGGCCACGAGCAGTACTTC.

The CDR3 reads CASSFFDRDNILPYNEQFF. For the CDR3, the DNA is TGCGCCAGCAGCTTTTTCGACAGGGACAATATTCTCCCTTACAATGAGCAGTTCTTC. V and J are TRBV5-1 and TRBJ2-1, with TRBD1 matching over 7 bases. J gave up 4 bases and V 2 bases, and 18 bases lay outside the gene matches. Germline CDR1 reads SGHRS; CDR2 reads YFSETQ. The CDR3 extends over 19 amino acids.

This chain connects TRBV3-1 to TRBJ2-7, with 15 bases identical to TRBD2. Germline loops: CDR1 LGHDT, CDR2 YNNKEL (reference sequence). Losses at the gene ends were 8 bases for V and 2 bases for J; bases not matched to a gene: 10. The CDR3 totals 17 residues. In DNA, the CDR3 is TGTGCCAGCGGTGGGACTAGCGGGAGGTACCGCCCCTACGAGCAGTACTTC. Its translation is CASGGTSGRYRPYEQYF.

This chain joins TRBV7-2 and TRBJ2-3; 8 bases are a match to TRBD1. Germline V gene lookup returns CDR1 SGHTA and CDR2 FQGNSA. The CDR3 covers 14 residues. The V gene end was trimmed by 4 bases and the J gene end by 6 bases; junction bases not matched to a gene: 6. The CDR3 bases are TGTGCCAGCAGCTCTCAGGGGGCTGTTGATACGCAGTATTTT. Translating gives CASSSQGAVDTQYF.

This clonotype came up a few times. The V gene is TRBV10-3, the J gene TRBJ2-2; 11 bases align to TRBD2. Germline CDR1 reads ENHRY; CDR2 reads SYGVKD. This CDR3 has 18 residues. V was clipped by 2 bases and J by 2 bases; unmatched bases: 7. The CDR3 nucleotides read TGTGCCATCAGTGAGGTGCTAGCGGGAGGCCTAAACACCGGGGAGCTGTTTTTT. This translates into CAISEVLAGGLNTGELFF.

The chain recombines TRBV18 with TRBJ2-5, with D possibly being TRBD2 (5 bases). Trimming stripped 1 base from V and 5 bases from J, with 17 bases between. This CDR3 comprises 16 residues. CDR1 is KGHSH, CDR2 LQKENI, per germline. CDR3 sequence: CASSPREGAPGETQYF. CDR3 nucleotide sequence: TGTGCCAGCTCACCACGCGAGGGAGCCCCTGGGGAGACCCAGTACTTC.

The chain has TRBV18 and TRBJ2-3; D is uncertain. This CDR3 comprises 15 residues. V shed 0 bases and J shed 0 bases, with 7 bases lying between them. The germline V gene has CDR1 KGHSH and CDR2 LQKENI. CDR3 protein: CASSPPPSSTDTQYF. CDR3 bases: TGTGCCAGCTCACCACCGCCATCTAGCACAGATACGCAGTATTTT.

About this clonotype itself: A clone one base away is much larger, so this may be a read error. This chain joins TRBV12-3 or TRBV12-4 and TRBJ2-1; 8 positions agree with TRBD2. The CDR3 sequence is 18 residues long. The chain's CDR3 is CACRPTSGSKGSANEQFF. CDR3 DNA sequence: TGTGCCTGCAGGCCCACTAGCGGTAGTAAGGGGTCGGCAAATGAGCAGTTCTTC.

This clonotype occurred a few times. The chain employs TRBV20-1 and TRBJ2-1, with D hard to call. Germline V lookup: CDR1 DFQATT, CDR2 SNEGSKA (reference sequence). Between the trimmed V and J ends, which lost 5 bases and 10 bases, there was a span of 12 bases. This CDR3 is built from 11 residues. The CDR3 nucleotides are TGCAGTGCTGTCGCGGTGCCCGAGCAGTTCTTC. This codes for CSAVAVPEQFF.

Here the CDR3 reads CASSSPHTVYEQFF. The CDR3 nucleotides are TGTGCCAGCAGTTCCCCCCACACAGTTTATGAGCAGTTCTTC. The chain carries TRBV12-3 or TRBV12-4 and TRBJ2-1; D remains unclear. The CDR3 extends over 14 amino acids. Trimming pared 4 bases from V and 8 bases from J, leaving 15 bases between.

This clonotype was counted many times. V is TRBV2 and J is TRBJ2-1, with no clear D. V was trimmed by 6 bases and J by 4 bases, leaving 10 bases between them. CDR3 length equals 13 residues. Germline CDR1 and CDR2: SNHLY and FYNNEI. Here the CDR3 DNA reads TGTGCCAGCAGACTTACTGGATACAATGAGCAGTTCTTC. As protein: CASRLTGYNEQFF.

The gene calls are TRBV30 and TRBJ2-1; D might be TRBD1 (8 bases). This CDR3 has 14 residues. Trimming removed 0 bases from V and 5 bases from J, with 11 bases in between. CDR1 is GTSNPN, CDR2 SVGIG, per germline (reference sequence). Here the CDR3 DNA reads TGTGCCTGGAGTGTACAGGGGGGGAACAATGAGCAGTTCTTC. It encodes CAWSVQGGNNEQFF.

This clonotype was counted only a few times. The V gene is TRBV6-1, the J gene TRBJ1-1; D remains ambiguous. Looked up from germline, CDR1 is MNHNS and CDR2 is SASEGT. There are 14 residues in the CDR3. Trimming shortened V by 0 bases and J by 3 bases, and 8 bases separated the two germline ends. For the CDR3, the DNA is TGTGCCAGCAGTGAAGCCGGGTCCTACACTGAAGCTTTCTTT. Amino acid sequence: CASSEAGSYTEAFF.

The V gene is TRBV4-2, the J gene TRBJ2-3; TRBD2 matches 8 bases. Per germline, CDR1 LGHNA and CDR2 YNFKEQ. Trimming removed 4 bases from V and 3 bases from J; junction bases left unmatched: 6. The CDR3 is made up of 15 amino acids. In DNA form, the CDR3 reads TGTGCCAGCAGCCCGGAGCGGGGGCCGACAGATACGCAGTATTTT. The encoded protein is CASSPERGPTDTQYF.

The sample holds a few counts of this clonotype. This CDR3 reads CASSKAGQSYEQYF. CDR3 DNA sequence: TGTGCCAGCAGCAAAGCGGGGCAGAGCTACGAGCAGTACTTC. The V gene is TRBV21-1, the J gene TRBJ2-7. TRBV21-1 is classified as a pseudogene. This CDR3 is built from 14 residues.

V and J are TRBV29-1 and TRBJ2-5; 13 bases match TRBD2. Germline V lookup: CDR1 SQVTM, CDR2 ANQGSEA. The CDR3 is made up of 14 amino acids. The V segment lost 5 bases and the J segment 3 bases; nucleotides outside the gene matches: 3. CDR3 region: CSVLGLAGKETQYF. The CDR3 DNA reads TGCAGCGTTTTGGGACTAGCGGGAAAAGAGACCCAGTACTTC.

A few counts support this clonotype. The chain employs TRBV6-1 and TRBJ2-2; weak D call: TRBD2 (5 bases). Germline CDR1 MNHNS, CDR2 SASEGT. CDR3 length: 12 amino acids. In DNA, the CDR3 is TGTCTCAGCGGTCTGAACACCGGGGAGCTGTTTTTT. As protein: CLSGLNTGELFF.

This chain's CDR3 is CASSLVLAGETQYF. CDR3 nucleotides: TGTGCCAGCAGTTTAGTACTAGCAGGAGAGACCCAGTACTTC. The rearrangement joins TRBV12-3 or TRBV12-4 to TRBJ2-5; the D gene is possibly TRBD2 (6 bases). V shed 1 base and J shed 4 bases, with 10 bases lying between them. The CDR3 consists of 14 residues.

This rearrangement joins TRBV29-1 to TRBJ2-3, with TRBD1 as a possible D gene (5 bases). The CDR3 extends over 15 amino acids. V lost 1 base to trimming and J lost 5 bases, with 16 bases between them. From germline, CDR1 is SQVTM and CDR2 ANQGSEA. CDR3 loop: CSVEGGQGNRDTQYF. The CDR3 DNA sequence: TGCAGCGTTGAAGGAGGTCAGGGCAACAGAGATACGCAGTATTTT.

This clonotype was counted ten times or more. The chain couples TRBV12-3 or TRBV12-4 to TRBJ1-6; 8 bases match TRBD1. This CDR3 has 15 residues. Germline trimming cut 6 bases from V and 5 bases from J; bases unmatched to any gene: 6. CDR3 DNA: TGTGCCAGCAGCCCAGCGACAGGGGATAATTCACCCCTCCACTTT. Translated: CASSPATGDNSPLHF.

This clonotype was observed many times. The CDR3 bases are TGCAGCGTTCGGACAGGGGGGCCAGATACGCAGTATTTT. Residues: CSVRTGGPDTQYF. The chain carries TRBV29-1 and TRBJ2-3; 10 positions match TRBD1. With 5 bases clipped from V and 4 bases from J, the junction kept 3 bases outside the gene matches. Germline V CDR1 and CDR2: SQVTM, ANQGSEA. The CDR3 sequence is 13 residues long.

This clonotype has just a few counts. The chain joins TRBV7-9 to TRBJ2-7, with D hard to call. V was cut by 5 bases and J by 2 bases, with 7 bases left in between. The germline V gene has CDR1 SEHNR and CDR2 FQNEAQ (reference sequence). CDR3 length: 12 amino acids. This CDR3 reads CASSIHPYEQYF. The CDR3, as DNA: TGTGCCAGCAGCATCCACCCCTACGAGCAGTACTTC.

This clonotype was found a few times. V gene TRBV24-1 combines with J gene TRBJ2-7; TRBD2 is a possible D gene (6 bases). V dropped 5 bases and J dropped 2 bases, with 6 bases sitting between them. Germline CDR1 and CDR2: KGHDR and SFDVKD. The CDR3 sequence is 12 residues long. The chain's CDR3 is CATSGGAYEQYF. DNA of the CDR3: TGTGCCACCAGTGGGGGGGCCTACGAGCAGTACTTC.

The chain combines TRBV6-1 with TRBJ2-7; D could derive from TRBD1 or TRBD2 (5 bases each). CDR3 length equals 15 residues. Germline CDR1 and CDR2: MNHNS and SASEGT. The V end was cut by 2 bases, the J end by 3 bases, with 14 bases between. The CDR3 spells CASSENWGPNYEQYF. The CDR3 DNA is TGTGCCAGCAGTGAAAATTGGGGACCTAACTACGAGCAGTACTTC.

The rearrangement links TRBV20-1 to TRBJ2-7; 10 nucleotides agree with TRBD2. CDR3 length equals 14 residues. Germline V gene sequence: CDR1 DFQATT, CDR2 SNEGSKA (reference sequence). J was trimmed by 4 bases and V by 6 bases; bases with no gene match: 9. The CDR3 sequence is CSAPPQRGGYEQYF. The CDR3 nucleotides read TGCAGTGCCCCCCCCCAGCGGGGGGGGTACGAGCAGTACTTC.

This sequence joins TRBV4-3 and TRBJ2-5; D is tentatively TRBD1 or TRBD2 (5 bases each). In germline, CDR1 is LGHNA, CDR2 YSLEER. This CDR3 is built from 14 residues. Trimming took 4 bases from V and 4 from J, leaving 13 bases between them. CDR3 protein: CASSPLGEIETQYF. CDR3 DNA: TGCGCCAGCAGCCCTCTGGGGGAGATAGAGACCCAGTACTTC.

This clonotype was recorded at least ten times. The V call is TRBV7-3, the J call TRBJ2-3; D uncertain. V lost 2 bases and J lost 5, with 5 bases in between. This CDR3 comprises 12 residues. CDR1 is SGHTA and CDR2 is FQGTGA in the germline V gene. The CDR3 is CASSLYGDTQYF. As DNA, the CDR3 is TGTGCCAGCAGCTTATACGGAGATACGCAGTATTTT.

The CDR3 region has the DNA TGTGCCAGCAGCCAAGATAGTGGGTTCTTC. It is translated as CASSQDSGFF. V gene TRBV3-1 combines with J gene TRBJ2-1, with D hard to call. Germline loops: CDR1 LGHDT, CDR2 YNNKEL (reference sequence). Trimming left V 0 bases short and J 15 bases short, with 6 bases between. The CDR3 contains 10 residues.